The source of this TCR beta chain is a study of cytomegalovirus exposure and HLA in healthy donors. Germline V gene lookup returns CDR1 GTSNPN and CDR2 SVGIG (reference sequence). The J segment lost 5 bases and the V segment lost 4 bases, leaving 8 bases of the junction unmatched. The CDR3 has 14 residues. Comment on this clone: Its antigen is unidentified.

Libraries were prepared by immunoSEQ multiplex PCR; TCRdb keeps only in-frame clonotypes and omits some of them. The data show roughly 86,000 clones, 90% to 96% seen once. Overall study results and limits: Diagnosis of cytomegalovirus status made by the classifier reportedly showed high specificity and sensitivity. Usually a TCR sequence was rare, but some public TCRs were found in many donors. First-cohort TCR clusters were later found to tend to co-occur in the 120 validation repertoires.

The chain links TRBV30 to TRBJ1-1, with 9 bases aligning to TRBD1. The receptor's source is a man in his late teens or twenties in good health and CMV-seropositive. Sequencing was carried out using PBMCs. The CDR3 reads CAWTADRGATEAFF. CDR3 sequence (DNA): TGTGCCTGGACTGCCGACAGGGGGGCGACTGAAGCTTTCTTT.